The T cell receptor beta chain under discussion was sequenced for a study of OX40 agonist ivuxolimab in advanced cancers. About the study: Age averaged roughly 60 years (range about 20 to 80), and less than 85% were male. Three patients got partial responses; one had hepatocellular carcinoma and two had cutaneous melanoma.

Clones were read by immunoSEQ multiplex PCR, and TCRdb kept only the in-frame ones, dropping some. The sample holds about 13,000 clones; approximately 84% are singletons and the top ten take more than 20%. Blood samples were obtained at baseline, cycle 4 day 1, and cycle 7 day 1. V was clipped by 3 bases and J by 4 bases, with 11 bases between them. CDR3 size: 14 residues. The material sequenced was CD4+ or CD8+ T cells sorted from blood, taken in a trial of the OX40 agonist ivuxolimab. The chain is built from TRBV23-1 and TRBJ2-3; weak D call: TRBD1 (6 bases). TRBV23-1 is annotated as an ORF whose role is uncertain. This receptor was taken from an adult with an advanced solid tumor such as melanoma, head and neck, liver or kidney cancer. Written as DNA, the CDR3 is TGCGCCAGCAGTCATAACAGGGCCCCAGATACGCAGTATTTT. Residues: CASSHNRAPDTQYF.